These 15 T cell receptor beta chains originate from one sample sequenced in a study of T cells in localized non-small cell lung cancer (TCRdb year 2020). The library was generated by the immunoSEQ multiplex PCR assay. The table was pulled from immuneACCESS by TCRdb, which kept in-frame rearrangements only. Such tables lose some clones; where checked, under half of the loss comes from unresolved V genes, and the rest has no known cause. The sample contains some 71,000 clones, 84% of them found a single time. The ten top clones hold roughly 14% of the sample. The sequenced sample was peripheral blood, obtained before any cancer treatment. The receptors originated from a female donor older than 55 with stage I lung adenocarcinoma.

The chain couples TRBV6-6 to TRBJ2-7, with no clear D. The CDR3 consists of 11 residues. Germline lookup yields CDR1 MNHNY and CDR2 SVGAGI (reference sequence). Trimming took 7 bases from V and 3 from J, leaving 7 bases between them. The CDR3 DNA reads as TGTGCCAGCACCTCCCTCTACGAGCAGTACTTC. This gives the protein CASTSLYEQYF.

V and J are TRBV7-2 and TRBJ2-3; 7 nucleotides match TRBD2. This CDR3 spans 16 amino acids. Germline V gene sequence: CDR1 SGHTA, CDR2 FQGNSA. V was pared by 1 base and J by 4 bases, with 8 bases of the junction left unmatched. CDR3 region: CASSLVGAGVPDTQYF. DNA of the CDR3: TGTGCCAGCAGCTTAGTCGGGGCGGGAGTCCCAGATACGCAGTATTTT.

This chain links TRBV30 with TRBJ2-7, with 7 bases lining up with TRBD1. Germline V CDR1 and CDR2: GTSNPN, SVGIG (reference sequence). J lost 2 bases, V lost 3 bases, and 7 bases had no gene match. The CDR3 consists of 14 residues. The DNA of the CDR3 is TGTGCCTGGAGACAGGGGTCCCTTGCCTACGAGCAGTACTTC. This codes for CAWRQGSLAYEQYF. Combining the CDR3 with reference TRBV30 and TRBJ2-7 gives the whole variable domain SQTIHQWPATLVQPVGSPLSLECTVEGTSNPNLYWYRQAAGRGLQLLFYSVGIGQISSEVPQNLSASRPQDRQFILSSKKLLLSDSGFYLCAWRQGSLAYEQYFGPGTRLTVT.

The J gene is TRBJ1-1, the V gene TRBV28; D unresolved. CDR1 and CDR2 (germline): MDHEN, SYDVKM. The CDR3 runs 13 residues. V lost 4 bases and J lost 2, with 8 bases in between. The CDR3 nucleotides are TGTGCCAGCAGTTGGGGAGGAAACACTGAAGCTTTCTTT. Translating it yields CASSWGGNTEAFF.

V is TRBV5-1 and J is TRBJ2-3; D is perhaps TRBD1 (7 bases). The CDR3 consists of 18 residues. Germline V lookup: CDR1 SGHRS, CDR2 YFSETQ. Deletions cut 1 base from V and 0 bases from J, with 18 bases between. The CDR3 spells CASSLFGWRGQSTDTQYF. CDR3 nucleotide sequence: TGCGCCAGCAGCTTGTTTGGGTGGAGGGGGCAAAGCACAGATACGCAGTATTTT.

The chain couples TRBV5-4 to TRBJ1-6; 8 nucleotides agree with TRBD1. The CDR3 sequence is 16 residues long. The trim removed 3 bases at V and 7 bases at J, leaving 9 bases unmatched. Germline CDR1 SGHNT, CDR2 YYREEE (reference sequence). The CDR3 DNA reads TGTGCCAGCAGCTCTAGCCAGGGGGCTGGAAATTCACCCCTCCACTTT. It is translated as CASSSSQGAGNSPLHF.

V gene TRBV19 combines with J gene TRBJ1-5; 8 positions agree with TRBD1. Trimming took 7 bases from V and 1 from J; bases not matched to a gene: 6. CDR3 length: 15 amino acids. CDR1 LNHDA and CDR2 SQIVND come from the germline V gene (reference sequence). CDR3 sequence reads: CASTGDRMSNQPQHF. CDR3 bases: TGTGCCAGTACCGGGGACAGGATGAGCAATCAGCCCCAGCATTTT.

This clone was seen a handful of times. DNA for the CDR3: TGCGCCAGCAGCTTCCGAATTACAGGGGGCTCGGTAACTAATGAAAAACTGTTTTTT. This gives the protein CASSFRITGGSVTNEKLFF. V gene TRBV4-1 combines with J gene TRBJ1-4; 9 bases are a match to TRBD1. Trimming removed 5 bases from V and 1 base from J; junction bases left unmatched: 14. CDR1 is MGHRA, CDR2 YSYEKL, per germline. The CDR3 has 19 residues.

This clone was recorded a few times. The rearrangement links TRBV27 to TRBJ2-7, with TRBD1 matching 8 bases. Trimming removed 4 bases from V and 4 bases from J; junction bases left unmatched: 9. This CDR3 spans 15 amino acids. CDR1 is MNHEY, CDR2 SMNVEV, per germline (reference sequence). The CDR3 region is CASSSQGAPIYEQYF. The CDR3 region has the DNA TGTGCCAGCAGTTCCCAGGGGGCCCCGATTTACGAGCAGTACTTC.

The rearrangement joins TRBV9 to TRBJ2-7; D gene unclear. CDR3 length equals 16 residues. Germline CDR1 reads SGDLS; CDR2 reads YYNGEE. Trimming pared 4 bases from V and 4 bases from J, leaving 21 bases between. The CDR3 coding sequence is TGTGCCAGCAGCCCCCCCGTCATGGCGAACTCGTACGAGCAGTACTTC. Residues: CASSPPVMANSYEQYF.

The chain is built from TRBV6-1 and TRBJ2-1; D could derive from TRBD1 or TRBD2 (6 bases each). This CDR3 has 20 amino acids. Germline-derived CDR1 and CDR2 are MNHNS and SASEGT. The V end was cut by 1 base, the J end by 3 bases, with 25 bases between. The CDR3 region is CASSEEAGVRRTGGYNEQFF. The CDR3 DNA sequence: TGTGCCAGCAGTGAAGAAGCAGGGGTTCGCAGGACCGGGGGCTACAATGAGCAGTTCTTC.

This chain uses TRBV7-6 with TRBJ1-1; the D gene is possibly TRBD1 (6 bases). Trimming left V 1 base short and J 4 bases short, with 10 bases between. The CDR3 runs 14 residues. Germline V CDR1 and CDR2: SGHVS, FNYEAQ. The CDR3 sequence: CASSLGGGVTEAFF. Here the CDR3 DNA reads TGTGCCAGCAGCTTAGGGGGGGGCGTCACTGAAGCTTTCTTT.

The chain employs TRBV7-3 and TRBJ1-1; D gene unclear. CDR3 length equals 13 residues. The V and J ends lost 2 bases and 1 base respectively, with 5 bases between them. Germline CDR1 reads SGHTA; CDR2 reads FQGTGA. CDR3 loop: CASSLAENTEAFF. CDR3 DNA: TGTGCCAGCAGCTTAGCGGAGAACACTGAAGCTTTCTTT.

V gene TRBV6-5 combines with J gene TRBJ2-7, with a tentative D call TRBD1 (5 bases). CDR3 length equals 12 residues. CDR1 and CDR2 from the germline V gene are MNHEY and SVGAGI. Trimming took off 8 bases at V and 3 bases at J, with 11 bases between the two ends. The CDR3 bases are TGTGCCAGCTTCAACAGGTTCTACGAGCAGTACTTC. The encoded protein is CASFNRFYEQYF.

CDR3 loop: CASSLQGGTNEKLFF. The CDR3 bases are TGTGCCAGCAGCTTACAAGGGGGAACTAATGAAAAACTGTTTTTT. This chain joins TRBV7-9 and TRBJ1-4, with D maybe TRBD1 (6 bases). CDR1 SEHNR and CDR2 FQNEAQ come from the germline V gene (reference sequence). The V and J ends lost 2 bases and 1 base respectively, with 8 bases between them. The CDR3 totals 15 residues.